The 21 T cell receptor beta chains below were found in one sample sequenced in a study of blood T cell repertoires in COVID-19. Assay: immunoSEQ multiplex PCR; the TCRdb copy retains only in-frame clones and omits some. The sample shows a few hundred thousand clones, approximately 82% of them seen only once. The source material was peripheral blood. The receptor set was obtained from a woman younger than 30 with acute or convalescent COVID-19.

V gene TRBV9 combines with J gene TRBJ2-1; TRBD1 aligns across 7 bases. The CDR3 loop spans 14 amino acids. V gave up 2 bases and J gave up 6 bases; unmatched junction bases: 5. Germline CDR1 reads SGDLS; CDR2 reads YYNGEE. The CDR3 loop is CASSVGTVFNEQFF. CDR3 bases: TGTGCCAGCAGCGTCGGGACAGTCTTCAATGAGCAGTTCTTC.

This clone showed up just a few times. This chain uses TRBV7-8 with TRBJ1-5; no clear D. Germline V lookup: CDR1 SGHVS, CDR2 FQNEAQ. This CDR3 spans 15 amino acids. V was trimmed by 6 bases and J by 3 bases, leaving 15 bases between them. The CDR3: CASSQAAVNNQPQHF. The CDR3 DNA sequence: TGTGCCAGCAGTCAAGCGGCAGTTAACAATCAGCCCCAGCATTTT. Variable domain in full (rest from reference TRBV7-8 and TRBJ1-5): GAGVSQSPRYKVAKRGQDVALRCDPISGHVSLFWYQQALGQGPEFLTYFQNEAQLDKSGLPSDRFFAERPEGSVSTLKIQRTQQEDSAVYLCASSQAAVNNQPQHFGDGTRLSIL.

This CDR3 is CASSPLGTGTWNEQFF. CDR3 DNA sequence: TGTGCCAGCAGCCCCTTAGGGACAGGGACTTGGAATGAGCAGTTCTTC. The chain combines TRBV7-2 with TRBJ2-1; 9 bases agree with TRBD1. Germline V gene sequence: CDR1 SGHTA, CDR2 FQGNSA. This CDR3 is built from 16 residues. Germline trimming cut 5 bases from V and 7 bases from J; bases unmatched to any gene: 12.

This CDR3 reads CASSYWNSGGAPEAFF. CDR3 DNA: TGTGCCAGCAGTTACTGGAACAGCGGGGGCGCACCTGAAGCTTTCTTT. This chain links TRBV6-5 with TRBJ1-1, with a tentative D call TRBD1 (6 bases). Germline V gene data show CDR1 as MNHEY and CDR2 as SVGAGI. Trimming pared 1 base from V and 6 bases from J, leaving 18 bases between. The CDR3 spans 16 residues.

V is TRBV7-9 and J is TRBJ1-1; D might be TRBD1 (6 bases). The germline V and J ends were trimmed by 5 bases and 0 bases, with 25 bases remaining between them. Germline CDR1 SEHNR, CDR2 FQNEAQ (reference sequence). The CDR3 spans 19 residues. CDR3 in amino acids: CASSIRLGTTWALNTEAFF. DNA for the CDR3: TGTGCCAGCAGCATACGACTTGGGACAACATGGGCCTTGAACACTGAAGCTTTCTTT.

The genes are TRBV27 and TRBJ2-7; 10 positions agree with TRBD2. Trimming at V came to 6 bases and at J to 4 bases, leaving 9 bases not matched to a gene. The V gene's germline CDR1 is MNHEY and CDR2 SMNVEV (reference sequence). This CDR3 spans 15 amino acids. CDR3 amino acids: CASSPTSGIAYEQYF. The CDR3 nucleotides read TGTGCCAGCAGCCCTACTAGCGGGATAGCGTACGAGCAGTACTTC.

The chain links TRBV4-1 to TRBJ1-2; TRBD1 aligns across 7 bases. The CDR3 sequence is 16 residues long. CDR1 is MGHRA and CDR2 is YSYEKL in the germline V gene. Unmatched junction bases numbered 7, after V lost 2 bases and J lost 1 base. The DNA for the CDR3 is TGCGCCAGCAGCCAACCTCCGACAGGGAGTAACTATGGCTACACCTTC. Translated, it gives CASSQPPTGSNYGYTF.

The chain joins TRBV7-8 to TRBJ2-7, with D perhaps TRBD1 (5 bases). Trimming took off 1 base at V and 5 bases at J, with 12 bases between the two ends. Germline V gives CDR1 SGHVS, CDR2 FQNEAQ. This CDR3 comprises 14 residues. CDR3 amino acids: CASSLVFRDNEQYF. CDR3 bases: TGTGCCAGCAGCTTAGTCTTCAGGGATAACGAGCAGTACTTC.

The chain has TRBV4-3 and TRBJ2-3; D is unclear. Germline V gene data show CDR1 as LGHNA and CDR2 as YSLEER. The germline V and J ends were trimmed by 0 bases and 0 bases, with 7 bases remaining between them. This CDR3 comprises 15 residues. CDR3 sequence: CASSQDSGSTDTQYF. CDR3 DNA: TGCGCCAGCAGCCAAGACTCAGGTAGCACAGATACGCAGTATTTT.

CDR3 sequence: CASSQREHRNEKLFF. In DNA form, the CDR3 reads TGTGCCAGCAGCCAACGGGAACACCGAAATGAAAAACTGTTTTTT. The chain is built from TRBV5-5 and TRBJ1-4; D is unclear. Deletions cut 4 bases from V and 5 bases from J, with 15 bases between. This CDR3 has 15 residues. Germline V lookup: CDR1 SGHKS, CDR2 YYEKEE (reference sequence).

The genes are TRBV6-5 and TRBJ2-1; maybe TRBD2 (6 bases). Germline values: CDR1 MNHEY, CDR2 SVGAGI. V gave up 0 bases and J gave up 2 bases, with 11 bases separating them. The CDR3 extends over 16 amino acids. The CDR3 reads CASSYSPGEPYNEQFF. The CDR3 DNA reads TGTGCCAGCAGTTACTCACCGGGGGAGCCCTACAATGAGCAGTTCTTC.

This clone appeared a few times. The CDR3 nucleotides read TGTGCCAGCAGCTCCCCGGACAGAAATTCACCCCTCCACTTT. It is translated as CASSSPDRNSPLHF. The chain joins TRBV5-5 to TRBJ1-6; tentatively, D is TRBD1 (6 bases). With 3 bases removed from V and 7 bases from J, the gap between germline ends came to 11 bases. Per the germline V gene, CDR1 is SGHKS and CDR2 is YYEKEE (reference sequence). The CDR3 sequence is 14 residues long. Full variable domain (missing parts from reference TRBV5-5 and TRBJ1-6): DAGVTQSPTHLIKTRGQQVTLRCSPISGHKSVSWYQQVLGQGPQFIFQYYEKEERGRGNFPDRFSARQFPNYSSELNVNALLLGDSALYLCASSSPDRNSPLHFGNGTRLTVT.

V usage is TRBV15 and J usage is TRBJ1-5; D possibly corresponds to TRBD1 (5 bases). The CDR3 extends over 16 amino acids. V dropped 5 bases and J dropped 2 bases, with 16 bases sitting between them. The V gene's germline CDR1 is LNHNV and CDR2 YYDKDF (reference sequence). CDR3 sequence reads: CATSAVGRGGNQPQHF. Here the CDR3 DNA reads TGTGCCACCAGCGCGGTTGGTAGGGGCGGCAATCAGCCCCAGCATTTT. Full variable domain (remainder filled in from reference TRBV15 and TRBJ1-5): DAMVIQNPRYQVTQFGKPVTLSCSQTLNHNVMYWYQQKSSQAPKLLFHYYDKDFNNEADTPDNFQSRRPNTSFCFLDIRSPGLGDTAMYLCATSAVGRGGNQPQHFGDGTRLSIL.

V gene TRBV5-8 combines with J gene TRBJ2-3; a weak D match, TRBD2 (6 bases). Deletions cut 1 base from V and 7 bases from J, with 16 bases between. The CDR3 is 15 residues long. Germline CDR1 SGHTS, CDR2 YDEGEE. The CDR3 coding sequence is TGTGCCAGCAGCTTGAGGGGACTGCCTACCTATACGCAGTATTTT. Encoded protein: CASSLRGLPTYTQYF.

V gene TRBV28 combines with J gene TRBJ1-6; no clear D. Between the trimmed V and J ends, which lost 8 bases and 10 bases, there was a span of 18 bases. In germline, CDR1 is MDHEN, CDR2 SYDVKM. The CDR3 is made up of 14 amino acids. Written as DNA, the CDR3 is TGTGCCAGCCGGCCCGGGAAAGGCGGCTCACCCCTCCACTTT. Translated, it gives CASRPGKGGSPLHF.

This rearrangement joins TRBV2 to TRBJ2-1; TRBD2 matches at 8 bases. The CDR3 has 16 residues. With V trimmed by 7 bases and J by 7 bases, 15 bases remained unmatched. Germline V gene sequence: CDR1 SNHLY, CDR2 FYNNEI. CDR3 sequence (DNA): TGTGCCAGCACAGCCCTAGTAGCGGGGCCCGGGAATGAGCAGTTCTTC. This gives the protein CASTALVAGPGNEQFF.

The chain has TRBV12-5 and TRBJ1-2; TRBD1 matches 9 bases. J was trimmed by 8 bases and V by 6 bases; bases with no gene match: 7. The germline CDR1 and CDR2 sequences are LGHNT and FRNRAP. The CDR3 is made up of 13 amino acids. CDR3 sequence (DNA): TGTGCTAGTGGCCCGGGACAGGGTGGAGGCTACACCTTC. Translated: CASGPGQGGGYTF.

V usage is TRBV2 and J usage is TRBJ1-4; 7 nucleotides line up with TRBD1. The V gene end was trimmed by 3 bases and the J gene end by 4 bases; junction bases not matched to a gene: 5. The CDR3 consists of 15 residues. Germline assignment: CDR1 SNHLY and CDR2 FYNNEI. Here the CDR3 reads CASSEDRLNNEKLFF. The DNA for the CDR3 is TGTGCCAGCAGTGAGGACAGGCTTAATAATGAAAAACTGTTTTTT.

V gene TRBV18 combines with J gene TRBJ1-2; 10 positions agree with TRBD1. The trim removed 6 bases at V and 4 bases at J, leaving 14 bases unmatched. The CDR3 is 17 amino acids. Germline-derived CDR1 and CDR2 are KGHSH and LQKENI. This CDR3 is CASSLIVFGTGAYGYTF. CDR3 nucleotides: TGTGCCAGCTCCCTAATTGTTTTCGGGACAGGGGCCTATGGCTACACCTTC.

The gene calls are TRBV6-2 or TRBV6-3 and TRBJ2-5, with unresolved D. This CDR3 region has 13 residues. The germline V gene encodes CDR1 MNHEY and CDR2 SVGEGT. V lost 6 bases, J lost 6 bases, and 14 bases lay in between. The CDR3 is CASSFSVSKTQYF. In DNA form, the CDR3 reads TGTGCCAGCAGCTTTTCGGTTTCGAAGACCCAGTACTTC.

This chain connects TRBV11-2 to TRBJ2-3; 7 bases fit TRBD2. Germline V gene data show CDR1 as SGHAT and CDR2 as FQNNGV. The CDR3 covers 17 residues. V lost 5 bases to trimming and J lost 2 bases; unmatched junction nucleotides: 13. The chain's CDR3 is CASSTRKRDRFTDTQYF. Here the CDR3 DNA reads TGTGCCAGCAGCACTAGGAAGCGGGACCGATTCACAGATACGCAGTATTTT.